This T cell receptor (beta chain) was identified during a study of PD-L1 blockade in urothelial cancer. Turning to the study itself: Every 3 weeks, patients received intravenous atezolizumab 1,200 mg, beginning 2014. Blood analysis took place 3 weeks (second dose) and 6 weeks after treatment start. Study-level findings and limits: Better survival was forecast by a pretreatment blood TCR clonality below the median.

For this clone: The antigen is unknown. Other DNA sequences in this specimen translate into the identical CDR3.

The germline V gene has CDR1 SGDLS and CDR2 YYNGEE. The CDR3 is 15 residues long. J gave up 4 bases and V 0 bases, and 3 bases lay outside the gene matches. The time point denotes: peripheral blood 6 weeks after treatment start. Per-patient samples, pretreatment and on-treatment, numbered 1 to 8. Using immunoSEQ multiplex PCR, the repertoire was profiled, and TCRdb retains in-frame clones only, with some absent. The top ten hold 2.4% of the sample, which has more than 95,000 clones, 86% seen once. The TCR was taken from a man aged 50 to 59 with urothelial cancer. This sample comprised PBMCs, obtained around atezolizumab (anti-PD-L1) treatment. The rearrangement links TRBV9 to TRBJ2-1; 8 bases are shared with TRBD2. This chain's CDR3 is CASSVGVAGYNEQFF. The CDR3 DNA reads TGTGCCAGCAGCGTAGGGGTAGCGGGGTACAATGAGCAGTTCTTC. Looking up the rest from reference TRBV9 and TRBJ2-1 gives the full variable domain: DSGVTQTPKHLITATGQRVTLRCSPRSGDLSVYWYQQSLDQGLQFLIQYYNGEERAKGNILERFSAQQFPDLHSELNLSSLELGDSALYFCASSVGVAGYNEQFFGPGTRLTVL.